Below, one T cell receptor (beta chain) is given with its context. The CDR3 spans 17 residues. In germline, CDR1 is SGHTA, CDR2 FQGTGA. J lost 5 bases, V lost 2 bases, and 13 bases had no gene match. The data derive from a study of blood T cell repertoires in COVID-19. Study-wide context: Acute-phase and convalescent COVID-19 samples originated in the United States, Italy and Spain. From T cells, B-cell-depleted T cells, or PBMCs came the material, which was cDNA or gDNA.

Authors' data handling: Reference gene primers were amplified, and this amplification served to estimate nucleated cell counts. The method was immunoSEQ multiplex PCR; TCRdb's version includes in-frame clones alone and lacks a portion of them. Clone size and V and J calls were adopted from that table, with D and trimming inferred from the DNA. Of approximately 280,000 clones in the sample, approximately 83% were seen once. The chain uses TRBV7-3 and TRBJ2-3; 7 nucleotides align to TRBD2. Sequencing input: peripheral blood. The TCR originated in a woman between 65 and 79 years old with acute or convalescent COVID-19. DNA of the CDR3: TGTGCCAGCAGCTTAGGATTGAGGGAGGGTTGGAGAGATACGCAGTATTTT. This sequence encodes CASSLGLREGWRDTQYF.